The clone carrying this TCR beta chain was picked up a small number of times. The target antigen is unknown. TCRdb called the RT-PCR reads again in MiXCR, with one record for every CDR3 protein. The sample lists about 520,000 distinct CDR3 sequences; approximately 6.9% were seen once. The data stem from a study of response to subunit inactivated influenza vaccine. Study-level results: The authors put forward the suggestion that each seasonal influenza vaccination may bring in only a limited number of new T cells.

The sequencing here drew on PBMCs from blood, taken roughly 24 months after vaccination. This sequence originates from a man between 50 and 69 years old who received an inactivated influenza vaccine.

The CDR3 loop reads CASSLVGPVSSYEQYF. CDR3 nucleotide sequence: TGTGCCAGCAGTTTAGTGGGCCCCGTGAGCTCCTACGAGCAGTACTTC. The chain combines TRBV27 with TRBJ2-7; D is unresolved. CDR1 is MNHEY, CDR2 SMNVEV, per germline (reference sequence). CDR3 length: 16 amino acids. Trimming removed 2 bases from V and 0 bases from J, with 14 bases in between.